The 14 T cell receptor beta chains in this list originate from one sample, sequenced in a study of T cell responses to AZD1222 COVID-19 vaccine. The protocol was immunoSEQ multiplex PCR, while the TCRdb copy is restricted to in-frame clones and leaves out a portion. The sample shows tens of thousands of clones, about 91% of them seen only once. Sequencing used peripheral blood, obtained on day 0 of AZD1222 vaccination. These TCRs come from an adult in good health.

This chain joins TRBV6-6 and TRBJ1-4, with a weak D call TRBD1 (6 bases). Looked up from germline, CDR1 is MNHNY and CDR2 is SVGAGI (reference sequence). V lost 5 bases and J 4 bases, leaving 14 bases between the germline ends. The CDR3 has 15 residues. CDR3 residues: CASSPRQVYNEKLFF. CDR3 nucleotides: TGTGCCAGCAGTCCTCGACAGGTTTATAATGAAAAACTGTTTTTT.

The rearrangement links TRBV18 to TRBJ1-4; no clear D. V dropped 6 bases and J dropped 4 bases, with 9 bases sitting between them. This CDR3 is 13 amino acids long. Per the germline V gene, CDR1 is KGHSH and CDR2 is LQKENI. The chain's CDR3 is CASSPRDNEKLFF. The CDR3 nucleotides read TGTGCCAGCTCTCCCCGCGATAATGAAAAACTGTTTTTT.

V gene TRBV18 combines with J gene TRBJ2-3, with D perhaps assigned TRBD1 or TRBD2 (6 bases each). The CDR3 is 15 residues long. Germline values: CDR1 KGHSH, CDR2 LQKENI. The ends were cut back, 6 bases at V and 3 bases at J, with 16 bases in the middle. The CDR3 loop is CASSGGTGLTDTQYF. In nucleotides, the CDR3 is TGTGCCAGCTCGGGGGGCACAGGGTTGACAGATACGCAGTATTTT.

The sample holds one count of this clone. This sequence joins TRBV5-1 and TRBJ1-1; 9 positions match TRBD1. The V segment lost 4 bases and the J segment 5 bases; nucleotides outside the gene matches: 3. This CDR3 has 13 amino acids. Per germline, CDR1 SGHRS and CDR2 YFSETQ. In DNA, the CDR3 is TGCGCCAGCAGCGCGGGGACAGGGACTGAAGCTTTCTTT. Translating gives CASSAGTGTEAFF.

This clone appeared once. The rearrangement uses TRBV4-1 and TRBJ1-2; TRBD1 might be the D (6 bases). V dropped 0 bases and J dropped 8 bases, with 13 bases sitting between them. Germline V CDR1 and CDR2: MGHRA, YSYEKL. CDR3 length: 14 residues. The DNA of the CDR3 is TGCGCCAGCAGCCAAGAAACAGGGCTGGGCGGCTACACCTTC. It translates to CASSQETGLGGYTF.

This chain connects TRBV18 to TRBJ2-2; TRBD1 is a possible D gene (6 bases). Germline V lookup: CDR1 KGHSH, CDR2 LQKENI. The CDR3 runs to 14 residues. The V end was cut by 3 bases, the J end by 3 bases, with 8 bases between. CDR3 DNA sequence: TGTGCCAGCTCACCCAGGACAGACACCGGGGAGCTGTTTTTT. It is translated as CASSPRTDTGELFF.

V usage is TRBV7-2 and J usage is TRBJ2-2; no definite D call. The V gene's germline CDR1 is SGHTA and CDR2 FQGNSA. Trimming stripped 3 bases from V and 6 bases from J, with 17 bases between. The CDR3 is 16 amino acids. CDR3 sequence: CASSFGRPLDPGELFF. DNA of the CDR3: TGTGCCAGCAGCTTCGGGCGGCCCCTGGACCCCGGGGAGCTGTTTTTT. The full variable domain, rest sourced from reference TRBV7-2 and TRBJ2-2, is GAGVSQSPSNKVTEKGKDVELRCDPISGHTALYWYRQSLGQGLEFLIYFQGNSAPDKSGLPSDRFSAERTGGSVSTLTIQRTQQEDSAVYLCASSFGRPLDPGELFFGEGSRLTVL.

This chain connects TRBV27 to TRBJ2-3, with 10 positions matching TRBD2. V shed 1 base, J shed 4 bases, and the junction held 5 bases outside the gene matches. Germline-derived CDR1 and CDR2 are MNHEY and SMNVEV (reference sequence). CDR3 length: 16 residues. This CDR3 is CASSLFGLAESDTQYF. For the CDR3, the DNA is TGTGCCAGCAGTTTATTTGGACTAGCGGAGTCAGATACGCAGTATTTT.

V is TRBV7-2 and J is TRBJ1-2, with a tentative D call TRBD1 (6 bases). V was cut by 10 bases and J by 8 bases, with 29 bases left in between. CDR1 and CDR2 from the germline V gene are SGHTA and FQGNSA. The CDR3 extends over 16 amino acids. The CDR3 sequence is CATQLRVMGAAEGYTF. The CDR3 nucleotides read TGTGCCACTCAGCTTAGGGTAATGGGGGCGGCGGAGGGCTACACCTTC.

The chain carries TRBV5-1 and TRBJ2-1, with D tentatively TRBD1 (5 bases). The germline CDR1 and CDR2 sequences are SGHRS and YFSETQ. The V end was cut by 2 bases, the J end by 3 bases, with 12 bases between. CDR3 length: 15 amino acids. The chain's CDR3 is CASSFTRRGYNEQFF. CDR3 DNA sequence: TGCGCCAGCAGCTTTACACGTAGGGGCTACAATGAGCAGTTCTTC.

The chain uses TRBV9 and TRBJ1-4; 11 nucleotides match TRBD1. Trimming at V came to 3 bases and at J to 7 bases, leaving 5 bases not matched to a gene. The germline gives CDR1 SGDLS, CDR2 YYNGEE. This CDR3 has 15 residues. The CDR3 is CASSASGTGGEKLFF. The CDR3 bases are TGTGCCAGCAGCGCTTCCGGGACAGGGGGTGAAAAACTGTTTTTT.

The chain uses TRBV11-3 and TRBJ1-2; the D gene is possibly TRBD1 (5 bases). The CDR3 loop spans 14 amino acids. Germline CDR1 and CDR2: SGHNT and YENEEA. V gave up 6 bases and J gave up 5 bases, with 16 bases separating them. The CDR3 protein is CASRPVGGDYGYTF. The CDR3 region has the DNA TGTGCCAGCAGACCCGTGGGGGGGGATTATGGCTACACCTTC.

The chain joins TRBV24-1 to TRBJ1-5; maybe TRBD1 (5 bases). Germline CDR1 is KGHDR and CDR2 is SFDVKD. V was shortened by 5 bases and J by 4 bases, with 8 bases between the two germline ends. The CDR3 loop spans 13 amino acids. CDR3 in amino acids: CATSGQPNQPQHF. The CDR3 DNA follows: TGTGCCACCAGTGGACAGCCTAATCAGCCCCAGCATTTT.

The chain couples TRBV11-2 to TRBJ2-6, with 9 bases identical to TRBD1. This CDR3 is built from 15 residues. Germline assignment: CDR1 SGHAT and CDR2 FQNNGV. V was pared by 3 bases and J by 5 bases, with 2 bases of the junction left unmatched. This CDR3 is CASSFGTGWANVLTF. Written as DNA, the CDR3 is TGTGCCAGCAGCTTCGGGACAGGGTGGGCCAACGTCCTGACTTTC.